The next 5 T cell receptor beta chains were all read from a single sample in a study of blood T cells in healthy people across ages. A second PCR of 7 to 11 cycles used a sample-barcoded 5' primer and a J-beta primer mix. TCRdb analysed the 5' RACE reads with MiXCR anew, one entry per CDR3 protein. Among about 670,000 distinct CDR3 sequences listed, about 51% were seen once. The sample comprised blood. Receptor source: a woman older than 75 in good health.

This clonotype was detected a few times. The rearrangement links TRBV5-1 to TRBJ1-1; 9 bases align to TRBD1. CDR1 and CDR2 from the germline V gene are SGHRS and YFSETQ. J was trimmed by 2 bases and V by 3 bases; bases with no gene match: 14. The CDR3 extends over 18 amino acids. The chain's CDR3 is CASSSTGQGTIRNTEAFF. DNA for the CDR3: TGCGCCAGCAGCTCTACTGGACAGGGGACCATTCGAAACACTGAAGCTTTCTTT.

For the CDR3, the DNA is TGTGCCAGCAGCCAAGAATTCGGGTCCATATATTTT. Residues: CASSQEFGSIYF. The chain has TRBV4-2 and TRBJ1-3; D is unresolved. Deletions cut 0 bases from V and 11 bases from J, with 8 bases between. The CDR3 extends over 12 amino acids. Germline V gene data show CDR1 as LGHNA and CDR2 as YNFKEQ.

The table lists this clonotype with many counts. The chain links TRBV5-1 to TRBJ1-2; 8 bases match TRBD1. Germline V gene lookup returns CDR1 SGHRS and CDR2 YFSETQ. J gave up 6 bases and V 4 bases, and 8 bases lay outside the gene matches. The CDR3 loop spans 14 amino acids. For the CDR3, the DNA is TGCGCCAGCAGCCTGGACAGGGATGGTGATGGCTACACCTTC. Amino acid sequence: CASSLDRDGDGYTF.

V is TRBV3-1 and J is TRBJ2-7; maybe TRBD2 (6 bases). The CDR3 is 13 amino acids. Trimming took 11 bases from V and 0 from J, leaving 14 bases between them. Germline CDR1 is LGHDT and CDR2 is YNNKEL (reference sequence). The CDR3: CAVGRHGSYEQYF. The CDR3 bases are TGTGCCGTTGGGAGGCACGGCTCCTACGAGCAGTACTTC.

The rearrangement links TRBV6-2 or TRBV6-3 to TRBJ1-5, with 9 nucleotides matching TRBD1. Germline loops: CDR1 MNHEY, CDR2 SVGEGT. J gave up 6 bases and V 6 bases, and 12 bases lay outside the gene matches. There are 16 residues in the CDR3. CDR3 DNA sequence: TGTGCCAGCAGCCCCAGCCACGGGACAGGGAGTCAGCCCCAGCATTTT. Residues: CASSPSHGTGSQPQHF.